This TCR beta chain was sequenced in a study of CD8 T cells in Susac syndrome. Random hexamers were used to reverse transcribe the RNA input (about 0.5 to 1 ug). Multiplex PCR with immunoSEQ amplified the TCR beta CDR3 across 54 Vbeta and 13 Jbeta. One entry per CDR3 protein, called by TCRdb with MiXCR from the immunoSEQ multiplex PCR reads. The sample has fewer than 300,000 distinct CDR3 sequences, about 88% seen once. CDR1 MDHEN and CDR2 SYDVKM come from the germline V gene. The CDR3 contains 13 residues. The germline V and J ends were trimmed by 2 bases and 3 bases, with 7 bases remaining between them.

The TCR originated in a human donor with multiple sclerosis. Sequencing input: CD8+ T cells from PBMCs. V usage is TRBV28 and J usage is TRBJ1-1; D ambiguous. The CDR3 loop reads CASSLSRYTEAFF. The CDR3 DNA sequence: TGTGCCAGCAGTTTAAGCAGGTACACTGAAGCTTTCTTT.